One sample yielded the 4 T cell receptor beta chains listed below, sequenced in a study of T cells in Graves' hyperthyroidism and ophthalmopathy. Amplification of TCR beta CDR3 regions was performed using RNA transcripts as template. Using the HTBI primer set, a first-round RT-PCR was run on the TCR CDR3. MiXCR was run by TCRdb on the multiplex PCR reads, yielding one entry per CDR3 protein. Here the sample spans around 600,000 distinct CDR3 sequences, around 16% being singletons. The specimen was blood. All receptors derive from a woman under 40 with Graves' hyperthyroidism.

The V and J genes are TRBV18 and TRBJ1-1; tentative D call: TRBD1 (5 bases). The length of the CDR3 is 14 residues. V lost 6 bases and J lost 0, with 11 bases in between. Germline V CDR1 and CDR2: KGHSH, LQKENI. The CDR3 is CASSPETVNTEAFF. The CDR3 coding sequence is TGTGCCAGCTCCCCAGAGACAGTGAACACTGAAGCTTTCTTT.

At least ten counts were recorded for this clonotype. The V gene is TRBV20-1, the J gene TRBJ2-7; 7 nucleotides line up with TRBD1. Trimming took 1 base from V and 2 from J; bases not matched to a gene: 8. Germline V gene data show CDR1 as DFQATT and CDR2 as SNEGSKA (reference sequence). There are 15 residues in the CDR3. DNA of the CDR3: TGCAGTGCTAGAGGCTCGACAGGGATGACCTACGAGCAGTACTTC. As protein: CSARGSTGMTYEQYF.

The DNA of the CDR3 is TGCGCCAGCAGTGAAGGCCAGAATAGCAATCAGCCCCAGCATTTT. This encodes CASSEGQNSNQPQHF. This chain uses TRBV10-2 with TRBJ1-5; no reliable D call. Germline V gene lookup returns CDR1 WSHSY and CDR2 SAAADI. This CDR3 contains 15 residues. Trimming stripped 3 bases from V and 0 bases from J, with 9 bases between.

The CDR3 DNA is TGTGCCAGCAGTTTGAGGGGGGGCGAAGGCGGGGAGCAGTACTTC. Encoded protein: CASSLRGGEGGEQYF. The V and J genes are TRBV27 and TRBJ2-7; D may be TRBD2 (7 bases). The CDR3 totals 15 residues. Between the trimmed V and J ends, which lost 3 bases and 7 bases, there was a span of 19 bases. The V gene's germline CDR1 is MNHEY and CDR2 SMNVEV (reference sequence).